This T cell receptor beta chain was sequenced in a study of Ad26.COV2.S vaccination and SARS-CoV-2 variants (dated by TCRdb to the early 2020s). With respect to the entire study: Vaccine-arm donors were drawn from COV1001, a multicentre, randomized, double-blind, placebo-controlled phase I-IIa trial of Ad26.COV2.S in healthy adults. Ad26.COV2.S was given intramuscularly at 5x10^10 or 1x10^11 viral particles, as a single shot or as two shots 56 days apart. Sequencing of the TCRbeta repertoire served to evaluate the specificity and breadth of SARS-CoV-2-reactive T cell receptors following Ad26.COV2.S vaccination. The TCR-sequenced set comprised around 30 samples: about 19 Ad26.COV2.S vaccine recipients, 5 placebo recipients and 8 SARS-CoV-2 convalescent individuals. Participants in the trial were split at random into five groups of five each, receiving low-dose or high-dose Ad26.COV2.S once or twice, or else placebo on both occasions. Blinding of investigators to trial group allocation was maintained during experiments and outcome assessment.

Trimming removed 3 bases from V and 4 bases from J; the gene matches leave 8 bases unexplained. The CDR3 runs 15 amino acids, cysteine and phenylalanine included. The CDR3 DNA has 45 bases and is translated from base 1. From a lookup of the germline V gene (reference sequence), CDR1 and CDR2 are LGHDT and YNNKEL. As to this clone: Its antigen specificity is not known. One base away there is no much larger clone; base qualities are not given.

Beyond this particular receptor, the publication reports: It was noted by the authors that total T cell responses may have been underestimated by the TCR breadth and depth analyses. Non-spike TCR breadth was comparable between vaccine and placebo recipients, consistent with the vaccine containing only spike. After vaccination, spike-specific CD8+ and CD4+ T cell responses were reported to show substantial breadth. Ad26.COV2.S recipients had higher spike-specific TCR breadth than placebo recipients (P = 0.0014). Comparing responses between vaccine doses or regimens was not something the study was powered to do.

Interpreted using the paper, the treatment or condition label stands for: roughly 18 received Ad26.COV2.S at low or high dose, single or two shots; 5 received placebo; per-sample allocation not given. For vaccine and placebo recipients, the sequenced repertoires came from samples collected on day 63 after the first injection. Cohort 1b enrolled 20 to 30 adults aged 18-55 years at a single site in Boston, USA, between 29 July and 7 August 2020. Ad26.COV2.S was a replication-incompetent adenovirus type 26 vector expressing a prefusion-stabilized SARS-CoV-2 spike protein from the original Wuhan strain. The immunoSEQ Assay was used to sequence TCRbeta CDR3 regions. After extraction, genomic DNA underwent amplification by bias-controlled multiplex PCR, followed by high-throughput sequencing. The original pipeline was this. To quantify the absolute abundance of every unique TCRbeta CDR3 region, sequences were collapsed and filtered. Usable DNA was measured by amplifying reference genes present in all nucleated cells, and TCRbeta template counts were normalized to that usable DNA to estimate T cell fraction. Repertoire TCRs were annotated as SARS-CoV-2-specific by exact matching of V gene, CDR3 amino acid sequence and J gene to a known reactive TCR set. The reference SARS-CoV-2 TCR set was derived from MIRA and filtered for enrichment in COVID-19-positive ImmuneCODE repertoires, a step that removed public or cross-reactive TCRs. Using the MIRA antigens, annotated TCRs were further analysed by specific ORF or by position within an ORF. Breadth was defined as annotated unique rearrangements over total unique productive rearrangements; depth was the summed frequency of those rearrangements. Group comparisons of TCR breadth used two-sided Wilcoxon rank-sum tests. As stored in TCRdb, this immuneACCESS dataset retains in-frame rearrangements with V and J assigned. A fraction of the clones does not appear; measured against another copy, unresolved V genes explain less than half of the discrepancy, and the remainder lacks a known reason. V and J calls and clone size come straight from that table; D and trimming were deduced from the DNA. The sample table contains about 410,000 clones; only one count was recorded for about 91% of them. 1.5% to 2% of the sample is in the top ten clones.

Recombination linked TRBV3-1 (or the pseudogene TRBV3-2) to TRBJ2-5, and TRBD1 matches 7 of the central bases. Sequences were derived from peripheral blood, sampled in a trial of Ad26.COV2.S vaccine versus placebo. The clonotype was recovered from a person aged 18-65 years who received the Ad26.COV2.S COVID-19 vaccine or a placebo. The CDR3 sequence is CASSHDRVWAETQYF. The DNA sequence is as follows: TGTGCCAGCAGCCACGACAGGGTTTGGGCAGAGACCCAGTACTTC.